These T cell receptor beta chains were read from a single sample in a study of blood T cell repertoires in COVID-19. Using immunoSEQ multiplex PCR, the repertoire was profiled, and TCRdb retains in-frame clones only, with some absent. The sample lists about 240,000 clones; about 86% were seen once. Sequenced: peripheral blood. These receptors were collected from a woman between 50 and 59 years old with COVID-19, enrolled during active disease. CDR3s include the opening cysteine and the closing phenylalanine or tryptophan. D genes are given only for firm matches. Size is omitted from some rows. Given values are once, few, many or a class for expanded clones.

CDR3nt: TGTGCCAGCAGCTTAGGGACAGGGATTACTGAAGCTTTCTTT
CDR3aa: CASSLGTGITEAFF
j_gene: TRBJ1-1
len: 14
abundance: once
v_gene: TRBV11-2
d_gene: TRBD1

CDR3nt: TGTGCCAGCAGCTCCTCGGGAGATGGCTACACCTTC
CDR3aa: CASSSSGDGYTF
j_gene: TRBJ1-2
len: 12
abundance: .
v_gene: TRBV7-9
d_gene: .

CDR3nt: TGTGCCAGTAGGGACAGGGGAGGATGGGAGCAGTACTTC
CDR3aa: CASRDRGGWEQYF
j_gene: TRBJ2-7
len: 13
abundance: once
v_gene: TRBV19
d_gene: TRBD1

CDR3nt: TGTGCCAGCAGTTTATTACAAAATAGCAATCAGCCCCAGCATTTT
CDR3aa: CASSLLQNSNQPQHF
j_gene: TRBJ1-5
len: 15
abundance: once
v_gene: TRBV28
d_gene: .

CDR3nt: TGTGCCAGCAGCTTGGGCTTATCGGCTCAGGGCGGTGGCTACACCTTC
CDR3aa: CASSLGLSAQGGGYTF
j_gene: TRBJ1-2
len: 16
abundance: .
v_gene: TRBV5-8
d_gene: .

CDR3nt: TGTGCCAGCAGTTTCCGGGACACAACTTACAATGAGCAGTTCTTC
CDR3aa: CASSFRDTTYNEQFF
j_gene: TRBJ2-1
len: 15
abundance: .
v_gene: TRBV6-5
d_gene: .

CDR3nt: TGTGCCAGCAGGGTAGCCTTAAACACTGAAGCTTTCTTT
CDR3aa: CASRVALNTEAFF
j_gene: TRBJ1-1
len: 13
abundance: .
v_gene: TRBV2
d_gene: .

CDR3nt: TGTGCCACCAGTGACACCGGGACAGTTATCCGCGGCACCGGGGAGCTGTTTTTT
CDR3aa: CATSDTGTVIRGTGELFF
j_gene: TRBJ2-2
len: 18
abundance: .
v_gene: TRBV24-1
d_gene: TRBD1

CDR3nt: TGTGCCAGTAAGCTAGGGGGGAACACTGAAGCTTTCTTT
CDR3aa: CASKLGGNTEAFF
j_gene: TRBJ1-1
len: 13
abundance: .
v_gene: TRBV19
d_gene: .

CDR3nt: TGCGCCAGCAGCTCCCTTTTCACAGATACGCAGTATTTT
CDR3aa: CASSSLFTDTQYF
j_gene: TRBJ2-3
len: 13
abundance: .
v_gene: TRBV5-1
d_gene: .

CDR3nt: TGTGCCAGCAGCGACAGAGGGGGCTTGAATGAGCAGTTCTTC
CDR3aa: CASSDRGGLNEQFF
j_gene: TRBJ2-1
len: 14
abundance: .
v_gene: TRBV9
d_gene: TRBD1

CDR3nt: TGCAGTGCTAGTCGGGCCCTTCCAGGGGGCCGATCGAATGAAAAACTGTTTTTT
CDR3aa: CSASRALPGGRSNEKLFF
j_gene: TRBJ1-4
len: 18
abundance: .
v_gene: TRBV20-1
d_gene: TRBD1

CDR3nt: TGTGCCAGCAGCCTCCTGGGGGCGGCCTACTATGGCTACACCTTC
CDR3aa: CASSLLGAAYYGYTF
j_gene: TRBJ1-2
len: 15
abundance: once
v_gene: TRBV7-9
d_gene: .

CDR3nt: TGTGCCAGCAGCCGTCGGGGAGCTAGCACAGATACGCAGTATTTT
CDR3aa: CASSRRGASTDTQYF
j_gene: TRBJ2-3
len: 15
abundance: .
v_gene: TRBV11-2
d_gene: .

CDR3nt: TGTGCCAGCAGCCCCAGTGTTGGTGAAGCTTTCTTT
CDR3aa: CASSPSVGEAFF
j_gene: TRBJ1-1
len: 12
abundance: .
v_gene: TRBV3-1/TRBV3-2
d_gene: .

CDR3nt: TGTGCCACCACCCGGACAGCCCAAGAGACCCAGTACTTC
CDR3aa: CATTRTAQETQYF
j_gene: TRBJ2-5
len: 13
abundance: once
v_gene: TRBV24-1
d_gene: .

CDR3nt: TGTGCCAGCAGCCAAGGCGGGGGAATCTTAGAGACCCAGTACTTC
CDR3aa: CASSQGGGILETQYF
j_gene: TRBJ2-5
len: 15
abundance: once
v_gene: TRBV3-1/TRBV3-2
d_gene: TRBD2

CDR3nt: TGTGCCAGCAGTTACTCCCGTCGGACAGGGGCTCTCCACTTT
CDR3aa: CASSYSRRTGALHF
j_gene: TRBJ1-6
len: 14
abundance: .
v_gene: TRBV6-5
d_gene: TRBD1

CDR3nt: TGTGCCACCAGTGGTGTAGACAGGGTACCAAAGGAATCACCCCTCCACTTT
CDR3aa: CATSGVDRVPKESPLHF
j_gene: TRBJ1-6
len: 17
abundance: few
v_gene: TRBV24-1
d_gene: TRBD1

CDR3nt: TGCGCCAGCAGCCAAGATAGGGGTTCTGGAAACACCATATATTTT
CDR3aa: CASSQDRGSGNTIYF
j_gene: TRBJ1-3
len: 15
abundance: .
v_gene: TRBV4-3
d_gene: .

CDR3nt: TGTGCCAGTAGTATCCCCTTACGACAGGGACCCACCGGGGAGCTGTTTTTT
CDR3aa: CASSIPLRQGPTGELFF
j_gene: TRBJ2-2
len: 17
abundance: .
v_gene: TRBV19
d_gene: TRBD1

CDR3nt: TGTGCCAGCAGCAGAAAACAGGTTCACACTAACTATGGCTACACCTTC
CDR3aa: CASSRKQVHTNYGYTF
j_gene: TRBJ1-2
len: 16
abundance: .
v_gene: TRBV21-1
d_gene: .

CDR3nt: TGTGCCAGCAGTCCCTTCCCGGGACTAGCGGCCTACGAGCAGTACTTC
CDR3aa: CASSPFPGLAAYEQYF
j_gene: TRBJ2-7
len: 16
abundance: .
v_gene: TRBV7-9
d_gene: TRBD2

CDR3nt: TGTGCCAGCAGGACCTTTGGGCATCACCGGGAGCTGTTTTTT
CDR3aa: CASRTFGHHRELFF
j_gene: TRBJ2-2
len: 14
abundance: few
v_gene: TRBV6-5
d_gene: .

CDR3nt: TGTGCCAGCAGTTACATCCCCGGGACAACAGGGGACACCTTC
CDR3aa: CASSYIPGTTGDTF
j_gene: TRBJ1-2
len: 14
abundance: once
v_gene: TRBV6-2/TRBV6-3
d_gene: TRBD1

CDR3nt: TGTGCCAGCAGAGGGGCAGGGACAGGGTCTTACGAGCAGTACTTC
CDR3aa: CASRGAGTGSYEQYF
j_gene: TRBJ2-7
len: 15
abundance: .
v_gene: TRBV2
d_gene: TRBD1

CDR3nt: TGTGCCAGCAGCTTGGCCTCTCTGAGCCCGGGGGCTTTCTTT
CDR3aa: CASSLASLSPGAFF
j_gene: TRBJ1-1
len: 14
abundance: .
v_gene: TRBV7-9
d_gene: .

CDR3nt: TGCGCCAGCAGCCCGGGACTAGCGGGGGTCCTCCGAAACAATGAGCAGTTCTTC
CDR3aa: CASSPGLAGVLRNNEQFF
j_gene: TRBJ2-1
len: 18
abundance: .
v_gene: TRBV10-1
d_gene: TRBD2

CDR3nt: TGTGCCAGCAGTTTATCGGGGGGTATCATAGATACGCAGTATTTT
CDR3aa: CASSLSGGIIDTQYF
j_gene: TRBJ2-3
len: 15
abundance: .
v_gene: TRBV27
d_gene: .

CDR3nt: TGTGCCAGCTCACCAAACAGGGCCTCTGGGGCCAACGTCCTGACTTTC
CDR3aa: CASSPNRASGANVLTF
j_gene: TRBJ2-6
len: 16
abundance: .
v_gene: TRBV18
d_gene: .

CDR3nt: TGTGCCAGCAGCTTAACATCAGATACGCAGTATTTT
CDR3aa: CASSLTSDTQYF
j_gene: TRBJ2-3
len: 12
abundance: .
v_gene: TRBV7-2
d_gene: .

CDR3nt: TGCGCCAGCAGTGGGGGTACTAGCTATGGCTACACCTTC
CDR3aa: CASSGGTSYGYTF
j_gene: TRBJ1-2
len: 13
abundance: .
v_gene: TRBV10-2
d_gene: .

CDR3nt: TGTGCCAGCAGCCTCACAGGGGCAGGCAATGAGCAGTTCTTC
CDR3aa: CASSLTGAGNEQFF
j_gene: TRBJ2-1
len: 14
abundance: .
v_gene: TRBV13
d_gene: TRBD1

CDR3nt: TGTGCCAGCAGCTTGTCAGGGGGGCAAGAGACCCAGTACTTC
CDR3aa: CASSLSGGQETQYF
j_gene: TRBJ2-5
len: 14
abundance: .
v_gene: TRBV5-6
d_gene: .

CDR3nt: TGTGCCAGCAGCTTAGGGAGCCCGGGGGAGCTGTTTTTT
CDR3aa: CASSLGSPGELFF
j_gene: TRBJ2-2
len: 13
abundance: .
v_gene: TRBV7-3
d_gene: .

CDR3nt: TGCGCCAGCAGCTGGGACAGTAGGGGTTACGAGCAGTACTTC
CDR3aa: CASSWDSRGYEQYF
j_gene: TRBJ2-7
len: 14
abundance: .
v_gene: TRBV5-1
d_gene: TRBD1

CDR3nt: TGCGCCAGCCGGGGACAGGATGACAATGAGCAGTTCTTC
CDR3aa: CASRGQDDNEQFF
j_gene: TRBJ2-1
len: 13
abundance: .
v_gene: TRBV5-1
d_gene: TRBD1

CDR3nt: TGTGCCAGCAGCTCCGGGGGGGCCACAGATACGCAGTATTTT
CDR3aa: CASSSGGATDTQYF
j_gene: TRBJ2-3
len: 14
abundance: .
v_gene: TRBV7-3
d_gene: TRBD2

CDR3nt: TGTGCCAGCAGCGTCGCACAGCGGCCCCGACTCTATGGCTACACCTTC
CDR3aa: CASSVAQRPRLYGYTF
j_gene: TRBJ1-2
len: 16
abundance: .
v_gene: TRBV21-1
d_gene: .

CDR3nt: TGTGCCAGTAGTATAGAAGGACACGGCAATCAGCCCCAGCATTTT
CDR3aa: CASSIEGHGNQPQHF
j_gene: TRBJ1-5
len: 15
abundance: .
v_gene: TRBV19
d_gene: .

CDR3nt: TGTGCCAGCAGTTCGGACAGGGCGCGAACCGGGGAGCTGTTTTTT
CDR3aa: CASSSDRARTGELFF
j_gene: TRBJ2-2
len: 15
abundance: .
v_gene: TRBV27
d_gene: TRBD1

CDR3nt: TGTGCCAGCAGCTACAGGGGTGTGGGGCCCTACGAGCAGTACTTC
CDR3aa: CASSYRGVGPYEQYF
j_gene: TRBJ2-7
len: 15
abundance: .
v_gene: TRBV5-8
d_gene: TRBD1

CDR3nt: TGTGCCAGCAGCCAAGTGACTTCCAATCAGCCCCAGCATTTT
CDR3aa: CASSQVTSNQPQHF
j_gene: TRBJ1-5
len: 14
abundance: .
v_gene: TRBV3-1/TRBV3-2
d_gene: .

CDR3nt: TGTGCCAGCAGACCCACCGCTCTAGCTAACTATGGCTACACCTTC
CDR3aa: CASRPTALANYGYTF
j_gene: TRBJ1-2
len: 15
abundance: .
v_gene: TRBV2
d_gene: .

CDR3nt: TGTGCCACCTGCCGGGGCTCCTACAATGAGCAGTTCTTC
CDR3aa: CATCRGSYNEQFF
j_gene: TRBJ2-1
len: 13
abundance: .
v_gene: TRBV10-3
d_gene: .